This T cell receptor beta chain comes out of a study of T-cell memory formation after mild COVID-19. Study details: TCR clusters were mostly confined to one donor each. Findings and limits, study-wide: Second-wave clones peaking on day 37 lacked confirmed SARS-CoV-2 specificity. Cross-reactive memory apparently joined, as some responding clones appeared in pre-infection memory. Contracting CD8+ clones were enriched in EMRA, CD4+ mainly in CM and EM.

CDR3 size: 11 residues. Trimming took 11 bases from V and 1 from J; bases not matched to a gene: 0. CDR1 and CDR2 (germline): MNHNY, SVGAGI (reference sequence). TCRdb independently ran MiXCR on the 5' RACE reads; one entry per CDR3 protein. This table holds under 550,000 distinct CDR3 sequences, more than 15% found once. About this clonotype: As yet, its antigen is unknown.

The V and J genes are TRBV6-6 and TRBJ1-1; TRBD1 matches at 8 bases. Sequencing was done on a sample of PBMCs or a T cell subset sorted from them (not recorded which). This receptor was obtained from a man between 18 and 35 years old who had mild COVID-19 (a few samples of this study predate the infection). Cell type and time point are not known. The CDR3 sequence: CAGQGNTEAFF. In nucleotides, the CDR3 is TGTGCCGGACAGGGGAACACTGAAGCTTTCTTT.